The 30 T cell receptor beta chains in this list originate from one sample, sequenced in a study of tumor-infiltrating lymphocytes in primary liver carcinoma. Co-extracting RNA and DNA was done with about 20-34 mg of unsorted bulk tissue as input. TCR beta cDNA came from roughly 450 ng total RNA, primed with a constant-region primer. Three nested multiplex PCR rounds of slightly modified ARM-PCR generated TCR beta libraries. Forward primers for TRBV1-TRBV30 and a C-beta reverse primer served the first two PCR rounds, at around 9 cycles each. TCRdb reanalysed the multiplex PCR reads using MiXCR and keeps one entry per CDR3 protein. The repertoire has 150,000 to 200,000 distinct CDR3 sequences, approximately 86% of them found once; the top ten carry 15% to 20%. Sample: tumor tissue from primary liver carcinoma. The receptors come from a man in his forties with primary liver carcinoma and hepatitis B virus infection.

The V and J genes are TRBV10-2 and TRBJ2-5; no firm D call. V was trimmed by 8 bases and J by 2 bases, leaving 21 bases between them. The CDR3 extends over 16 amino acids. From germline, CDR1 is WSHSY and CDR2 SAAADI. CDR3 loop: CASGAGLPAAQETQYF. For the CDR3, the DNA is TGCGCCAGCGGTGCCGGGTTACCAGCAGCTCAAGAGACCCAGTACTTC.

This clonotype was counted once. This chain connects TRBV11-2 to TRBJ1-2; D ambiguous. The CDR3 loop spans 13 amino acids. The germline gives CDR1 SGHAT, CDR2 FQNNGV. Trimming removed 10 bases at V and 1 base at J, with 13 bases between. CDR3 nucleotides: TGTGCCAATACTGACACCTTTAACTATGGCTACACCTTC. Protein product: CANTDTFNYGYTF.

V and J are TRBV5-1 and TRBJ2-3; the D gene is possibly TRBD2 (5 bases). From germline, CDR1 is SGHRS and CDR2 YFSETQ. The CDR3 has 16 amino acids. V was cut by 4 bases and J by 12 bases, with 27 bases left in between. The CDR3 loop is CASSPESRSSTDIQYF. The CDR3 DNA reads TGCGCCAGCAGCCCCGAGAGCAGATCTAGCACAGATATACAGTATTTT.

For this clonotype: This CDR3 fails to terminate in the conserved phenylalanine or tryptophan, so it likely reflects a read error. This chain uses TRBV29-1 with TRBJ2-2; 9 bases line up with TRBD2. The V gene's germline CDR1 is SQVTM and CDR2 ANQGSEA. This CDR3 has 15 residues. CDR3 residues: CSVGTSAENTGDLFS. CDR3 nucleotide sequence: TGCAGCGTTGGGACTAGCGCGGAGAACACCGGGGACCTGTTTTCT.

To note about this clonotype: One junction end does not reproduce the germline sequence, and a read error may be involved. The J gene is TRBJ2-1, the V gene TRBV6-1, with 11 bases fitting TRBD2. Per the germline V gene, CDR1 is MNHNS and CDR2 is SASEGT. The CDR3 loop spans 13 amino acids. CDR3 DNA: TGTGCTAGTCGACTAGCGGGAATCTATGATCAGTTCTTC. Protein product: CASRLAGIYDQFF.

Turning to this clonotype: An end of the junction differs from the germline gene, which may be a read error. The chain couples TRBV6-2 or TRBV6-3 to TRBJ1-1; D uncertain. From germline, CDR1 is MNHEY and CDR2 SVGEGT. The CDR3 has 14 residues. The CDR3 bases are TGTGACAGCGGTTACCCCTGGGTGACCCCAACGGCTTTCTTT. It translates to CDSGYPWVTPTAFF.

The V call is TRBV6-2 or TRBV6-3, the J call TRBJ2-7; 7 positions match TRBD2. Germline loops: CDR1 MNHEY, CDR2 SVGEGT. The CDR3 covers 15 residues. V dropped 10 bases and J dropped 1; count of bases not matched to a gene: 13. CDR3 sequence reads: CAIRLPGTTSYEQYF. The DNA of the CDR3 is TGTGCCATCAGACTTCCCGGGACTACTTCCTACGAGCAGTACTTC.

The sample holds many counts of this clonotype. V is TRBV12-3 or TRBV12-4 and J is TRBJ2-1; TRBD2 matches 7 bases. This CDR3 has 15 amino acids. The ends lost 7 bases at V and 0 bases at J; junction bases unmatched: 6. The CDR3 region has the DNA TGTGCCAGCAATACCGGGACTATCTCCTACAATGAGCAGTTCTTC. Translated: CASNTGTISYNEQFF.

For this clonotype: Relative to the germline gene, one junction end is altered; a read error may explain this. V and J are TRBV29-1 and TRBJ2-5; D unresolved. Germline values: CDR1 SQVTM, CDR2 ANQGSEA. The CDR3 consists of 15 residues. The CDR3 loop is CSVESAVSRSETQYF. The CDR3 region has the DNA TGCAGTGTTGAATCCGCGGTGAGTAGATCGGAGACCCAGTACTTC. Variable domain in full (rest from reference TRBV29-1 and TRBJ2-5): SAVISQKPSRDICQRGTSLTIQCQVDSQVTMMFWYRQQPGQSLTLIATANQGSEATYESGFVIDKFPISRPNLTFSTLTVSNMSPEDSSIYLCSVESAVSRSETQYFGPGTRLLVL.

This rearrangement joins TRBV7-8 to TRBJ2-6; D uncertain. Looked up from germline, CDR1 is SGHVS and CDR2 is FQNEAQ. The CDR3 runs to 17 residues. The CDR3 here is CGSSHRGRSSGANVLTF. CDR3 nucleotide sequence: TGTGGTAGCAGCCATCGCGGCAGGTCTAGTGGGGCCAACGTCCTGACTTTC.

The V and J genes are TRBV5-1 and TRBJ1-3; no reliable D call. Germline-derived CDR1 and CDR2 are SGHRS and YFSETQ. The CDR3 loop spans 15 amino acids. V was clipped by 2 bases and J by 0 bases, with 9 bases between them. For the CDR3, the DNA is TGCGCCAGCAGCTTATTCACGGGCTCTGGAAACACCATATATTTT. The encoded protein is CASSLFTGSGNTIYF.

As to this clonotype: Compared with germline, one end of the junction differs, possibly owing to a read error. The chain is built from TRBV4-1 and TRBJ2-1; 8 bases are shared with TRBD2. Looked up from germline, CDR1 is MGHRA and CDR2 is YSYEKL. This CDR3 comprises 17 residues. CDR3 sequence (DNA): TGCGCCAGTAGCCCCAGAGGGGTAACGGGAGGGAGTAGTGAGCAGTTCTTC. The encoded protein is CASSPRGVTGGSSEQFF.

In its sample, this clonotype was seen once. The junction differs from germline at one of its ends, possibly a read error. V usage is TRBV29-1 and J usage is TRBJ1-1; a possible D gene is TRBD1 (6 bases). The CDR3 spans 13 residues. Germline values: CDR1 SQVTM, CDR2 ANQGSEA. The CDR3 protein is CNVEWQGNTEALF. As DNA, the CDR3 is TGCAACGTTGAATGGCAGGGGAACACTGAAGCTTTGTTT.

This clonotype was detected ten times or more. The gene calls are TRBV5-4 and TRBJ1-1, with 8 positions matching TRBD1. In germline, CDR1 is SGHNT, CDR2 YYREEE (reference sequence). The CDR3 length is 15 residues. J lost 4 bases, V lost 3 bases, and 8 bases had no gene match. Written as DNA, the CDR3 is TGTGCCAGCAGCTACGGACAGGGTTTGGGCACTGAAGCTTTCTTT. This codes for CASSYGQGLGTEAFF. Drawing the rest from reference TRBV5-4 and TRBJ1-1, the complete variable domain is ETGVTQSPTHLIKTRGQQVTLRCSSQSGHNTVSWYQQALGQGPQFIFQYYREEENGRGNFPPRFSGLQFPNYSSELNVNALELDDSALYLCASSYGQGLGTEAFFGQGTRLTVV.

The CDR3, as DNA: TGTGCCAACAGCTCACGGGCCCCCATGGGGTACAATGAGCAGTTCTTC. Encoded protein: CANSSRAPMGYNEQFF. V gene TRBV6-5 combines with J gene TRBJ2-1; D is ambiguous. Trimming left V 10 bases short and J 4 bases short, with 23 bases between. This CDR3 spans 16 amino acids. CDR1 and CDR2 from the germline V gene are MNHEY and SVGAGI.

The gene calls are TRBV12-3 or TRBV12-4 and TRBJ2-7; D may correspond to TRBD1 or TRBD2 (7 bases each). The length of the CDR3 is 12 residues. CDR3 nucleotide sequence: TGTGTCAGGAGTCCAGGGGGGGGTGAGCAGTACTTC. Its translation is CVRSPGGGEQYF.

On this clonotype: As the CDR3 is not closed by the conserved phenylalanine or tryptophan, this likely results from a read error. V gene TRBV30 combines with J gene TRBJ1-4; possible D gene TRBD1, 5 bases. V was shortened by 3 bases and J by 4 bases, with 15 bases between the two germline ends. Germline CDR1 reads GTSNPN; CDR2 reads SVGIG (reference sequence). The CDR3 runs to 15 residues. In DNA, the CDR3 is TGTGCCTGGAGGGCCACGGGGCAGCATAATGAAAAACTGTTTTAT. Its translation: CAWRATGQHNEKLFY.

In regard to this clonotype: Given the absence of the conserved phenylalanine or tryptophan at the CDR3 end, a read error is likely. The chain combines TRBV6-5 with TRBJ1-2; no firm D call. The CDR3 extends over 13 amino acids. Germline CDR1 MNHEY, CDR2 SVGAGI. CDR3 sequence reads: CPSSPPGSHGYTL. The CDR3 nucleotides are TGTCCCAGCAGCCCACCTGGGAGCCATGGCTACACCCTC.

This clonotype was found many times. J is TRBJ1-2 and V is TRBV4-1, with TRBD1 as a possible D gene (6 bases). Germline values: CDR1 MGHRA, CDR2 YSYEKL. The CDR3 extends over 15 amino acids. Trimming took off 1 base at V and 3 bases at J, with 12 bases between the two ends. This CDR3 reads CASSQVGGNDYGYTF. The CDR3 DNA is TGCGCCAGCAGCCAAGTGGGGGGCAATGACTATGGCTACACCTTC.

There are a few counts of this clonotype. V and J are TRBV7-9 and TRBJ2-7; weak D call: TRBD2 (6 bases). Germline CDR1 SEHNR, CDR2 FQNEAQ (reference sequence). The V gene lost 5 bases and the J gene lost 4 bases, with 9 bases spanning the gap. This CDR3 contains 12 residues. As DNA, the CDR3 is TGTGCCAGCAGCATGACTAGTTACGAGCAGTACTTC. This sequence encodes CASSMTSYEQYF.

The rearrangement links TRBV6-5 to TRBJ2-7, with a tentative D call TRBD1 (5 bases). The length of the CDR3 is 14 residues. Germline CDR1 and CDR2: MNHEY and SVGAGI. Trimming pared 11 bases from V and 3 bases from J, leaving 20 bases between. CDR3 sequence (DNA): TGTGCCGACAGTTACTCGGTAGGGTGCTACGAGCAGTACTTC. Translation gives CADSYSVGCYEQYF.

Regarding this clonotype: The conserved phenylalanine or tryptophan normally closing the CDR3 is absent here, so this likely arose from a read error. The rearrangement joins TRBV6-5 to TRBJ2-5, with D uncertain. Germline values: CDR1 MNHEY, CDR2 SVGAGI. V was pared by 10 bases and J by 1 base, with 13 bases between. This CDR3 contains 13 residues. CDR3 nucleotides: TGTGCCACGCAGTGGGGTCTCCAAGAGACCCAGTACTTA. This codes for CATQWGLQETQYL.

In regard to this clonotype: Because the CDR3 is missing its conserved closing phenylalanine or tryptophan, this is likely a read error. This chain joins TRBV12-3 or TRBV12-4 and TRBJ2-7; D possibly matches TRBD1 or TRBD2 (5 bases each). The V and J ends lost 6 bases and 3 bases respectively, with 18 bases between them. This CDR3 is built from 15 residues. The CDR3: CASRHTQEGLYEQYL. In DNA form, the CDR3 reads TGTGCCAGCAGACATACACAAGAGGGGCTCTACGAGCAGTACTTA.

The rearrangement links TRBV29-1 to TRBJ2-7; D remains ambiguous. The CDR3 contains 12 residues. Germline CDR1 is SQVTM and CDR2 is ANQGSEA. The CDR3 is CKVESADYEQYF. The CDR3 coding sequence is TGCAAGGTTGAGTCCGCAGATTACGAGCAGTACTTC.

With respect to this clonotype: Because it lacks the conserved phenylalanine or tryptophan at the end, this CDR3 is likely a read error. The DNA is omitted, as the CDR3 cannot be located on it reliably, and the CDR3 follows TCRdb's listing. CDR3 sequence reads: CASSQGGSSYNSPLHL. V usage is TRBV4-2 and J usage is TRBJ1-6. 16 amino acids form the CDR3, both terminal residues included. Germline V gene sequence: CDR1 LGHNA, CDR2 YNFKEQ.

The chain has TRBV6-5 and TRBJ2-5, with D tentatively TRBD1 (6 bases). V was cut by 7 bases and J by 5 bases, with 11 bases left in between. CDR1 is MNHEY and CDR2 is SVGAGI in the germline V gene. This CDR3 contains 12 residues. DNA for the CDR3: TGTGCCAGCAACCCCCAGGGGGAGACCCAGTACTTC. Encoded protein: CASNPQGETQYF.

The chain links TRBV7-2 to TRBJ2-2, with D perhaps TRBD1 (5 bases). V was cut by 1 base and J by 7 bases, with 10 bases left in between. The germline gives CDR1 SGHTA, CDR2 FQGNSA. CDR3 length equals 14 residues. This CDR3 is CASSLGWGSGELFF. CDR3 sequence (DNA): TGTGCCAGCAGCTTAGGATGGGGCAGCGGGGAGCTGTTTTTT.

A single count supports this clonotype. The junction departs from the called germline gene at one end, perhaps through a read error. The rearrangement joins TRBV5-1 to TRBJ2-7, with a weak D call TRBD2 (7 bases). Per germline, CDR1 SGHRS and CDR2 YFSETQ. This CDR3 spans 20 amino acids. The CDR3 region is CASSLREGRTRGLSSYEQYF. The CDR3 DNA follows: TGCGCCAGCAGCTTGAGGGAGGGGAGGACTCGGGGGCTCAGCTCCTACGAGCAATACTTC. Full variable domain (rest looked up from reference TRBV5-1 and TRBJ2-7): KAGVTQTPRYLIKTRGQQVTLSCSPISGHRSVSWYQQTPGQGLQFLFEYFSETQRNKGNFPGRFSGRQFSNSRSEMNVSTLELGDSALYLCASSLREGRTRGLSSYEQYFGPGTRLTVT.

V and J are TRBV28 and TRBJ2-5, with D maybe TRBD1 (6 bases). This CDR3 is 14 amino acids long. The V end was cut by 6 bases, the J end by 8 bases, with 19 bases between. The germline V gene encodes CDR1 MDHEN and CDR2 SYDVKM. The CDR3 nucleotides are TGTGCCAGCAGCCTCACAGGGCAGGGAGATACCCAGTACTTC. As protein: CASSLTGQGDTQYF. The full variable domain, with the rest looked up from reference TRBV28 and TRBJ2-5, is DVKVTQSSRYLVKRTGEKVFLECVQDMDHENMFWYRQDPGLGLRLIYFSYDVKMKEKGDIPEGYSVSREKKERFSLILESASTNQTSMYLCASSLTGQGDTQYFGPGTRLLVL.

This clonotype was found many times. This sequence joins TRBV30 and TRBJ2-7; tentatively, D is TRBD2 (5 bases). The CDR3 has 13 residues. Germline V gene data show CDR1 as GTSNPN and CDR2 as SVGIG (reference sequence). Trimming shortened V by 0 bases and J by 6 bases, and 12 bases separated the two germline ends. CDR3 sequence: CAWSVRSGSEQYF. CDR3 in DNA: TGTGCCTGGAGTGTACGGTCGGGGAGCGAGCAGTACTTC. The full variable domain, in which reference TRBV30 and TRBJ2-7 provide the parts outside the CDR3, is SQTIHQWPATLVQPVGSPLSLECTVEGTSNPNLYWYRQAAGRGLQLLFYSVGIGQISSEVPQNLSASRPQDRQFILSSKKLLLSDSGFYLCAWSVRSGSEQYFGPGTRLTVT.